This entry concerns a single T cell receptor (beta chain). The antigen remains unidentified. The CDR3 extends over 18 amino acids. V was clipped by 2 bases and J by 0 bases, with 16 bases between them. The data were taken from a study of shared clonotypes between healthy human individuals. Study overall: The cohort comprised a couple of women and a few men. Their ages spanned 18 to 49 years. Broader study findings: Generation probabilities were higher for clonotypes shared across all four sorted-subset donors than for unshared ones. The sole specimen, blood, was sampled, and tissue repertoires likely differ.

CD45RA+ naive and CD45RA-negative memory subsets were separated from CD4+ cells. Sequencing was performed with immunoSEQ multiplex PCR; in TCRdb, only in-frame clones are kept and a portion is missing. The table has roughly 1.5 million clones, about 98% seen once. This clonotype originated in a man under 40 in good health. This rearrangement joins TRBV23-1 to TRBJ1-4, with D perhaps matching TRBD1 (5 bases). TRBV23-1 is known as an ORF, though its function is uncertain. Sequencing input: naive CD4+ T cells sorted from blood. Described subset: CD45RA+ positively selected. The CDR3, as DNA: TGCGCCAGCAGTCAAACCCAGGGCTGGTCTGCAACTAATGAAAAACTGTTTTTT. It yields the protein CASSQTQGWSATNEKLFF.